The entry below gives a single T cell receptor beta chain sequence along with its context. These data originate in a study of blood T cell repertoires in COVID-19. Sequenced by immunoSEQ multiplex PCR; TCRdb stores in-frame clones only, minus some. This sample has about 140,000 clones, with 84% found just once. CDR3 length: 15 amino acids. Germline V gene data show CDR1 as LGHDT and CDR2 as YNNKEL (reference sequence). V lost 6 bases, J lost 0 bases, and 7 bases stayed unmatched. The V call is TRBV3-1 (or the pseudogene TRBV3-2), the J call TRBJ1-1, with 7 bases fitting TRBD1. Sequenced sample: peripheral blood. The origin of this receptor is an elderly woman in a cohort sampled during active or convalescent COVID-19. The CDR3 here is CASSFTGTVNTEAFF. The CDR3 DNA is TGTGCCAGCAGTTTTACCGGGACAGTGAACACTGAAGCTTTCTTT.